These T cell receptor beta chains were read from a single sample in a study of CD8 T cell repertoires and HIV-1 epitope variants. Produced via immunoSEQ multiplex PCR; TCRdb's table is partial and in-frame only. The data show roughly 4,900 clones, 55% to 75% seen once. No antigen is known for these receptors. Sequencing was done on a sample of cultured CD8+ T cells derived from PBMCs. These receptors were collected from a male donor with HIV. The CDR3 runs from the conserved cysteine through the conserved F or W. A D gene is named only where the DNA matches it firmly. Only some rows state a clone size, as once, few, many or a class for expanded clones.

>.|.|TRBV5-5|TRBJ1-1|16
CASSQDVGQGNTEAFF
TGCGCCAGCAGCCAAGATGTTGGGCAGGGGAACACTGAAGCTTTCTTT
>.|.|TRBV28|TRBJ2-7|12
CASSQGSYEQYF
TGTGCCAGCAGTCAGGGGAGCTACGAGCAGTACTTC
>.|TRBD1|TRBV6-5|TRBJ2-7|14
CASRRQGAAYEQYF
TGTGCCAGCAGAAGACAGGGGGCAGCCTACGAGCAGTACTTC
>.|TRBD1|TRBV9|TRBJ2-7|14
CASSVGQGAVEQYF
TGTGCCAGCAGCGTAGGGCAGGGGGCGGTCGAGCAGTACTTC
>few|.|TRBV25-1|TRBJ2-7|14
CASSEGDGRYEQYF
TGTGCCAGCAGTGAGGGGGACGGACGATACGAGCAGTACTTC
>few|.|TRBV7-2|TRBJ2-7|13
CASSLDWAYEQYF
TGTGCCAGCAGCTTAGACTGGGCCTACGAGCAGTACTTC
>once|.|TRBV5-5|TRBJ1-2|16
CASSQDPVELDYGYTF
TGCGCCAGCAGCCAAGATCCCGTCGAACTCGACTATGGCTACACCTTC
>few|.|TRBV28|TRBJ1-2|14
CASSPFSREHGYTF
TGTGCCAGCAGTCCCTTCTCCAGGGAGCATGGCTACACCTTC
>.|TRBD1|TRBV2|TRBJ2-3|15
CASRGGQVSTDTQYF
TGTGCCAGCAGAGGTGGACAGGTTAGCACAGATACGCAGTATTTT
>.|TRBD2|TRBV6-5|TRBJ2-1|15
CASLPYSGGNNEQFF
TGTGCCAGCCTGCCCTATAGCGGGGGGAACAATGAGCAGTTCTTC
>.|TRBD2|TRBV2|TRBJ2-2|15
CASRGGAANTGELFF
TGTGCCAGCAGGGGAGGGGCCGCCAACACCGGGGAGCTGTTTTTT
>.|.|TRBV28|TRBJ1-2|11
CASSLPGGYTF
TGTGCCAGCAGTCTGCCGGGAGGCTACACCTTC
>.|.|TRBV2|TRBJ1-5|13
CATTQVLNQPQHF
TGTGCCACTACCCAGGTCCTCAATCAGCCCCAGCATTTT
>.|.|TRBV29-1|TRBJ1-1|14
CSVESGQMNTEAFF
TGCAGCGTTGAATCGGGGCAGATGAACACTGAAGCTTTCTTT
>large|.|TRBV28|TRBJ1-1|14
CATFPTGSNTEAFF
TGTGCCACCTTTCCGACAGGCTCGAACACTGAAGCTTTCTTT
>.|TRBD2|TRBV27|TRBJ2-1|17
CASRGLAGEFRYNEQFF
TGTGCCAGCAGGGGACTAGCGGGGGAGTTTCGTTACAATGAGCAGTTCTTC
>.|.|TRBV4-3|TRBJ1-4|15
CASSQDLGTNEKLFF
TGCGCCAGCAGCCAAGACCTGGGGACTAATGAAAAACTGTTTTTT
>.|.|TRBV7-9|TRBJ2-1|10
CASGQIEQFF
TGTGCCAGCGGTCAGATTGAGCAGTTCTTC
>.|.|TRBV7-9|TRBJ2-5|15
CASSSPGTLQETQYF
TGTGCCAGCAGCTCCCCTGGGACGTTGCAAGAGACCCAGTACTTC
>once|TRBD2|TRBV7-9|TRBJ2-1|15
CASSYGLAGDNEQFF
TGTGCCAGCAGCTACGGGCTAGCGGGAGACAATGAGCAGTTCTTC